Reported below is one T cell receptor beta chain. TCRdb keeps only in-frame clones here, not all; method: immunoSEQ multiplex PCR. The sample lists approximately 150,000 clones; less than 85% were seen once. Across about 22 US areas, participants ranged in age from 18 to 89 years. Either two negative PCRs, clearance, or symptom resolution qualified Cohort 3 donors as recovered. This sample is drawn from a study of blood T cell repertoires in COVID-19. CDR3 length: 13 amino acids. Trimming at V came to 3 bases and at J to 7 bases, leaving 0 bases not matched to a gene. CDR1 SGHAT and CDR2 FQNNGV come from the germline V gene.

This clonotype was sampled from a man in his 60s who had recovered from COVID-19. The chain has TRBV11-2 and TRBJ1-4, with TRBD1 matching over 9 bases. Sequences were obtained from PBMCs or T cells enriched from blood (not recorded which). The CDR3 nucleotides are TGTGCCAGCAGCTTGGACAGGGGTGAAAAACTGTTTTTT. Translating it yields CASSLDRGEKLFF. Complete variable domain (other parts from reference TRBV11-2 and TRBJ1-4): EAGVAQSPRYKIIEKRQSVAFWCNPISGHATLYWYQQILGQGPKLLIQFQNNGVVDDSQLPKDRFSAERLKGVDSTLKIQPAKLEDSAVYLCASSLDRGEKLFFGSGTQLSVL.